This T cell receptor (beta chain) was identified during a study of blood T cells in healthy people across ages. PCR was performed a second time for about 7 to 11 cycles using a sample-barcoded 5' primer and a J-beta primer mix. The template-switch adaptor, which had 12 random nucleotides, put a tag on each cDNA molecule. From the 5' RACE reads, TCRdb called clonotypes with MiXCR, one entry per CDR3 protein. The table shows around 870,000 distinct CDR3 sequences, with more than 25% occurring only once. Findings and limits, study-wide: Age advanced and TCR beta diversity per million T cells fell, roughly linearly. Considered underestimates were the diversity estimates obtained from one million T cells.

Germline V gives CDR1 KGHDR, CDR2 SFDVKD. Trimming removed 5 bases from V and 0 bases from J; junction bases left unmatched: 3. The CDR3 is made up of 15 amino acids. This clonotype was observed at least ten times. What it recognizes is unknown. The material sequenced was blood. This rearrangement joins TRBV24-1 to TRBJ2-1; 7 bases line up with TRBD2. This receptor was identified in a woman aged 80 or older in good health. The CDR3 loop is CATSVGGSSYNEQFF. Written as DNA, the CDR3 is TGTGCCACCAGTGTGGGGGGGAGCTCCTACAATGAGCAGTTCTTC.